This T cell receptor (beta chain) was sequenced for a study of blood T cell repertoires in COVID-19. About the study: Acute-phase and convalescent COVID-19 samples originated in the United States, Italy and Spain. From T cells, B-cell-depleted T cells, or PBMCs came the material, which was cDNA or gDNA.

Seattle participants joined during active infection and were tracked over time. Using immunoSEQ multiplex PCR, the repertoire was profiled, and TCRdb retains in-frame clones only, with some absent. This table holds about 300,000 clones, 90% found once. Per germline, CDR1 SNHLY and CDR2 FYNNEI. V gave up 7 bases and J gave up 0 bases, with 13 bases separating them. The CDR3 spans 14 residues. V is TRBV2 and J is TRBJ2-7, with D perhaps TRBD2 (5 bases). The sample comprised peripheral blood. This TCR came from a woman aged 25 to 39 with COVID-19, enrolled during active disease. The CDR3 nucleotides read TGTGCCAGCATCAGAAGCGGAGCCTCCTACGAGCAGTACTTC. The encoded protein is CASIRSGASYEQYF.